This TCR beta chain was captured by sequencing in a study of blood T cell repertoires in COVID-19. Sequenced by immunoSEQ multiplex PCR; TCRdb stores in-frame clones only, minus some. The sample gives about 480,000 clones, less than 90% of which show up once; roughly 8.3% is in the top ten. This CDR3 has 14 amino acids. Germline CDR1 and CDR2: LNHDA and SQIVND (reference sequence). Trimming cost V 7 bases and J 10 bases, with 22 bases left between them. This clone has just one count. The sequencing input was peripheral blood. The V gene is TRBV19, the J gene TRBJ1-2, with a weak D call TRBD1 (6 bases). The source is a woman aged 45-60 years with COVID-19, enrolled during active disease. The CDR3 DNA sequence: TGTGCCAGTACTAGACAGGCGACAGGCCTATTCTACACCTTC. This encodes CASTRQATGLFYTF.